This T cell receptor (beta chain) was sequenced for a study of T cells in Graves' hyperthyroidism and ophthalmopathy. V lost 4 bases, J lost 0 bases, and 4 bases stayed unmatched. Germline V gene sequence: CDR1 SGHRS, CDR2 YFSETQ. The CDR3 contains 17 residues. Amplification of TCR beta CDR3 regions was performed using RNA transcripts as template. The HTBI set primed first-round TCR CDR3 RT-PCR. From the multiplex PCR reads, TCRdb called clonotypes with MiXCR, one entry per CDR3 protein. The table records approximately 260,000 distinct CDR3 sequences, about 15% of them present only once. This TCR derives from a woman aged 45-59 years with Graves' hyperthyroidism that later progressed to Graves' ophthalmopathy. The sample taken for sequencing was blood. The rearrangement joins TRBV5-1 to TRBJ1-4, with 12 bases identical to TRBD1. For the CDR3, the DNA is TGCGCCAGCAGCCCCGGGACAGGGGGCTCAACTAATGAAAAACTGTTTTTT. Encoded protein: CASSPGTGGSTNEKLFF.